The text below deals with one T cell receptor (beta chain). The protocol was immunoSEQ multiplex PCR, while the TCRdb copy is restricted to in-frame clones and leaves out a portion. Here the sample spans 230,000 or so clones, around 83% being singletons. Germline V gene lookup returns CDR1 SGHDN and CDR2 FVKESK. V was pared by 6 bases and J by 4 bases, with 11 bases of the junction left unmatched. The CDR3 runs 15 residues. This sample is drawn from a study of blood T cell repertoires in COVID-19. Study background: Some COVID-19 samples were acute and others convalescent; all came from the United States, Italy and Spain. T cells, B-cell-depleted T cells, or PBMCs supplied cDNA or gDNA.

The sequenced sample consisted of peripheral blood. The sequence was collected from a woman in her thirties or forties who had recovered from COVID-19. The V call is TRBV14, the J call TRBJ2-5; 7 bases agree with TRBD2. CDR3: CASSFGDYRGETQYF. The CDR3 region has the DNA TGTGCCAGCAGTTTCGGGGACTATAGGGGAGAGACCCAGTACTTC.